The present T cell receptor beta chain was sequenced within a study of T cell clonotyping in hematopoietic cell transplantation. General study results and limits: Recipient TCR diversity dropped after transplant; expanded clonotypes rose from day 30 to 180. At the given depth, recipient repertoires were over 95% de novo clonotypes.

This table comes from immunoSEQ multiplex PCR, and its TCRdb copy is limited to in-frame clones, with some not included. The sample contains some 14,000 clones, 95% to 98% of which appear only once. Recipients were bled about 28 days pretransplant and at posttransplant days 30, 100, 180. V gave up 2 bases and J gave up 7 bases; unmatched junction bases: 5. Looked up from germline, CDR1 is PRHDT and CDR2 is FYEKMQ (reference sequence). The CDR3 covers 15 residues. Of note for this clone: Its antigen is not identified.

The receptor was derived from a female patient aged 50-59 years who had an allogeneic stem cell transplant from an unrelated donor, so T cells may come from the graft donor. Some clones in this sample may be carry-over from other donors' samples. Material: peripheral blood mononuclear cells, obtained 30 days after allogeneic stem cell transplant. The chain employs TRBV13 and TRBJ1-6; 7 positions match TRBD1. The CDR3 loop reads CASSLFNRGNSPLHF. The CDR3 DNA sequence: TGTGCCAGCAGCTTATTTAACAGGGGCAATTCACCCCTCCACTTT.